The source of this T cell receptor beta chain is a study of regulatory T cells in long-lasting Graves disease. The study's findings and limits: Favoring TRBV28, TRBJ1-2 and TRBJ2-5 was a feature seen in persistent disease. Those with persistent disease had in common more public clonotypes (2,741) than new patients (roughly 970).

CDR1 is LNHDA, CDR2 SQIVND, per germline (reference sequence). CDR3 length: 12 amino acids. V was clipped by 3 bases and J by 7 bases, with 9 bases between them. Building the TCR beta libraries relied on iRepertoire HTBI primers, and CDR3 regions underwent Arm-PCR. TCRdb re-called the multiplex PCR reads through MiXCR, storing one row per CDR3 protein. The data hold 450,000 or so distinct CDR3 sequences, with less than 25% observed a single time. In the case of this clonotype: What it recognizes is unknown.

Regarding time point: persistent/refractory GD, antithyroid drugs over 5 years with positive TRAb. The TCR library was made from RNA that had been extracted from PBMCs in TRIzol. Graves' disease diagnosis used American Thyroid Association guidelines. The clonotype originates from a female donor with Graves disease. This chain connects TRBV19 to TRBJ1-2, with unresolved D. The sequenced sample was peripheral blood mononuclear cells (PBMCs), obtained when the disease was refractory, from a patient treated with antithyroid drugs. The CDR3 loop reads CASSIGGSGYTF. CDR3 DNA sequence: TGTGCCAGTAGTATTGGAGGGTCTGGCTACACCTTC. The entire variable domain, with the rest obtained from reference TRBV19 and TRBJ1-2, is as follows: DGGITQSPKYLFRKEGQNVTLSCEQNLNHDAMYWYRQDPGQGLRLIYYSQIVNDFQKGDIAEGYSVSREKKESFPLTVTSAQKNPTAFYLCASSIGGSGYTFGSGTRLTVV.